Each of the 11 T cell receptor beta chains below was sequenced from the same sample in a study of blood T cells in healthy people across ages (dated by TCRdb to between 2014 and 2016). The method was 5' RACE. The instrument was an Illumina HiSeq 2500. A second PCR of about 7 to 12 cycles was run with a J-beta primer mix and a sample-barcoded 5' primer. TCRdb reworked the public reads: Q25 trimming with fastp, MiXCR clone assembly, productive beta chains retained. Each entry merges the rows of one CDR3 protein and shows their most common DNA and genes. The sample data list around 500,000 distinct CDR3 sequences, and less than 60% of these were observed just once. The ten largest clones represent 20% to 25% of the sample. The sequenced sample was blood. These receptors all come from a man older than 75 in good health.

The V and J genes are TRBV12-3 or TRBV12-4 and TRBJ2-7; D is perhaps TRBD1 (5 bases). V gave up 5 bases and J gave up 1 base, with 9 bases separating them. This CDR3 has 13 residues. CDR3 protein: CASSLQESYEQYF. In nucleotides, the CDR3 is TGTGCCAGCAGTCTACAGGAATCCTACGAGCAGTACTTC.

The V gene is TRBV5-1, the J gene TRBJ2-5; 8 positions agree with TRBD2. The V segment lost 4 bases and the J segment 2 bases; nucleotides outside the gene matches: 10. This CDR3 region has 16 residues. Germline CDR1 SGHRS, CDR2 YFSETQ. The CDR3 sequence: CASSGGLVTGQETQYF. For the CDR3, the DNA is TGCGCCAGCAGCGGGGGACTAGTCACGGGGCAAGAGACCCAGTACTTC.

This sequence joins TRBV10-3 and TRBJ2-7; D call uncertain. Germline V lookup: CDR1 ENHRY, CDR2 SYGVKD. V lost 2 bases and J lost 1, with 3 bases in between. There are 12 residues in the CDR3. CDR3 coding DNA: TGTGCCATCAGTGAGGGTTCCTACGAGCAGTACTTC. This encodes CAISEGSYEQYF.

As DNA, the CDR3 is TGTGCCAGCAGCTACGGACAGCAAACTCCCTACACCTTC. Its protein is CASSYGQQTPYTF. The chain carries TRBV7-9 and TRBJ1-2; D might be TRBD1 (6 bases). V shed 4 bases and J shed 10 bases, with 16 bases lying between them. The CDR3 has 13 amino acids. Germline CDR1 reads SEHNR; CDR2 reads FQNEAQ (reference sequence).

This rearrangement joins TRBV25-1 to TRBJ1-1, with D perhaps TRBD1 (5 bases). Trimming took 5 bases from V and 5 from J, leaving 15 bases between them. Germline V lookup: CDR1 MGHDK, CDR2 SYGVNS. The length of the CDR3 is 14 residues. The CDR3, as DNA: TGTGCCAGCAGTTCCTATGGGGGGAAGACTGAAGCTTTCTTT. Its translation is CASSSYGGKTEAFF.

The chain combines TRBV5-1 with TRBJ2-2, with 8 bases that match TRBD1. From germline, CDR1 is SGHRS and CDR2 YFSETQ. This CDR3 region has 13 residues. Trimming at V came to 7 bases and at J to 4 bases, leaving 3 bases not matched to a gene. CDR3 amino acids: CASGTGPTGELFF. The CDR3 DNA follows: TGCGCCAGCGGGACAGGACCCACCGGGGAGCTGTTTTTT.

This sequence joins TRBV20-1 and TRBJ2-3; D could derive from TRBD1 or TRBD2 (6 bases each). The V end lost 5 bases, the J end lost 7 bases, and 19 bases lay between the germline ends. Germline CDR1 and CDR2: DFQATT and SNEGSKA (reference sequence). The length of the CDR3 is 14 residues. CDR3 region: CSAEQGGGLYTQYF. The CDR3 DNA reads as TGCAGTGCTGAACAGGGAGGCGGGCTTTATACGCAGTATTTT.

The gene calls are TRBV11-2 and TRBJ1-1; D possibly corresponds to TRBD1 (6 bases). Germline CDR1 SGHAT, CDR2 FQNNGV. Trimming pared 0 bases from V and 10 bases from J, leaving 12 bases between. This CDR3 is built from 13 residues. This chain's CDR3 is CASSLEGGRVAFF. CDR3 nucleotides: TGTGCCAGCAGCTTAGAAGGGGGGCGCGTAGCTTTCTTT.

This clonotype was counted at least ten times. The CDR3: CASSLASGNYGYTF. In DNA form, the CDR3 reads TGTGCCAGCAGTTTAGCAAGCGGAAACTATGGCTACACCTTC. The rearrangement uses TRBV12-3 or TRBV12-4 and TRBJ1-2; D gene uncertain. Trimming removed 0 bases at V and 2 bases at J, with 7 bases between. The CDR3 extends over 14 amino acids.

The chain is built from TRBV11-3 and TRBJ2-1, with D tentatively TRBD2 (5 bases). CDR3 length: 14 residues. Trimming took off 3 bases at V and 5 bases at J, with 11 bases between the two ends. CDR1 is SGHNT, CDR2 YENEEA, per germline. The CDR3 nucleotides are TGTGCCAGCAGCTTGAGCGGCGATCACAATGAGCAGTTCTTC. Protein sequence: CASSLSGDHNEQFF.

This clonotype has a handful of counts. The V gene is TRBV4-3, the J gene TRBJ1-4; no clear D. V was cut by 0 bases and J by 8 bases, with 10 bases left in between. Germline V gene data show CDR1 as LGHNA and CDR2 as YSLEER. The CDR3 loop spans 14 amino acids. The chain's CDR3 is CASSQEHRQEKLFF. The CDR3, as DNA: TGCGCCAGCAGCCAAGAGCATAGGCAAGAAAAACTGTTTTTT.